These T cell receptor beta chains were read from a single sample in a study of T-cell memory formation after mild COVID-19. TCRdb redid the calling of the 5' RACE reads with MiXCR, one entry per CDR3 protein. There are about 440,000 distinct CDR3 sequences in the sample; over 15% occur only once, and more than 8% lies in the top ten. The sequenced sample was PBMCs or a T cell subset sorted from them (not recorded which). These receptor sequences come from an adult woman who had mild COVID-19 (a few samples of this study predate the infection). Cell type and time point are not known. Both conserved end residues are part of each CDR3. A D gene is named only where the DNA matches it firmly. Size is stated for part of the rows, as once, few or many counts, or as a class when the clone is expanded.

d_gene	abundance	v_gene	CDR3aa
TRBD1	few	TRBV14	CASSQGTGGLYF
NA	NA	TRBV3-1	CASSLDGGVLQPQHF
TRBD1	few	TRBV6-5	CASLDRAGYGYTF
NA	NA	TRBV18	CASSPVFQETQYF
TRBD1	few	TRBV12-3/TRBV12-4	CASSPRQGRSEETQYF
TRBD2	NA	TRBV30	CAWGLAPGNEQFF
NA	NA	TRBV20-1	CSARVSPDYEQYF
TRBD2	few	TRBV13	CASSAGGGRGAYEQYF
NA	NA	TRBV19	CASSPRETDEQYF
NA	NA	TRBV7-3	CASSLYGNGDEQFF
TRBD1	NA	TRBV29-1	CSVSDRVYNEQFF
TRBD2	NA	TRBV10-3	CAIKAGTSWNEQFF
NA	many	TRBV7-9	CASSPPANTEAFF
TRBD1	few	TRBV5-1	CASSPGQGVSTDTQYF
TRBD2	few	TRBV4-3	CASSQMSPGTSPYEQYF
NA	NA	TRBV4-2	CASSQGTATEAFF
TRBD1	NA	TRBV20-1	CSAPLGQGSYNEQFF
NA	few	TRBV4-2	CASSQAQVGGELFF
TRBD1	NA	TRBV6-5	CASRDRQGPYEQYF
TRBD1	NA	TRBV12-3/TRBV12-4	CASSPRWGQGFHVVQYF
NA	NA	TRBV15	CATSRGIGQGGNQPQHF
NA	few	TRBV19	CATTGDTQYF
TRBD1	few	TRBV20-1	CSARDGQGIDTQYF